These T cell receptor beta chains were read from a single sample in a study of cytomegalovirus exposure and HLA in healthy donors. Clones were sequenced by immunoSEQ multiplex PCR, and TCRdb holds only the in-frame ones, with some missing. The sample yields some 160,000 clones, roughly 80% seen once. Sequencing used PBMCs. Receptors were obtained from a woman in her twenties or thirties in good health and CMV-seronegative. Both conserved end residues are part of each CDR3. The order of the fields is V gene, J gene, CDR3 protein.

v_call: TRBV6-5
j_call: TRBJ1-1
cdr3_aa: CASKPGMNTEAFF

v_call: TRBV6-5
j_call: TRBJ1-2
cdr3_aa: CASSYSIRGNYGYTF

v_call: TRBV19
j_call: TRBJ1-2
cdr3_aa: CASSILPYGYTF

v_call: TRBV28
j_call: TRBJ2-5
cdr3_aa: CASRGWDRAGETQYF

v_call: TRBV27
j_call: TRBJ1-1
cdr3_aa: CASRYRNTEAFF

v_call: TRBV6-6
j_call: TRBJ1-1
cdr3_aa: CASSSVNTEAFF

v_call: TRBV10-3
j_call: TRBJ2-3
cdr3_aa: CATKGLAGATDTQYF

v_call: TRBV5-1
j_call: TRBJ2-5
cdr3_aa: CASSSGGAGETQYF

v_call: TRBV9
j_call: TRBJ2-7
cdr3_aa: CASSVGYGQDSYEQYF

v_call: TRBV6-6
j_call: TRBJ2-3
cdr3_aa: CASRTTGTGGADTQYF

v_call: TRBV23-1
j_call: TRBJ1-1
cdr3_aa: CASSQSMEGEAFF

v_call: TRBV19
j_call: TRBJ2-2
cdr3_aa: CASSIGRWSGELFF

v_call: TRBV5-4
j_call: TRBJ2-5
cdr3_aa: CASSLAGTSETQYF

v_call: TRBV6-6
j_call: TRBJ1-6
cdr3_aa: CASSYLQGQSPLHF

v_call: TRBV5-1
j_call: TRBJ2-3
cdr3_aa: CASGMFAGTDTQYF

v_call: TRBV28
j_call: TRBJ1-4
cdr3_aa: CASSSTGAGGPNEKLFF

v_call: TRBV29-1
j_call: TRBJ2-3
cdr3_aa: CSAATSGGADTQYF

v_call: TRBV30
j_call: TRBJ2-5
cdr3_aa: CAWNMGQQVTQYF

v_call: TRBV5-1
j_call: TRBJ2-3
cdr3_aa: CASRSGQGVTSTDTQYF

v_call: TRBV5-4
j_call: TRBJ1-2
cdr3_aa: CASSLQGGTSNYGYTF

v_call: TRBV5-4
j_call: TRBJ2-3
cdr3_aa: CASSLARGSGTDTQYF

v_call: TRBV2
j_call: TRBJ1-1
cdr3_aa: CASTRGGNTEAFF

v_call: TRBV7-9
j_call: TRBJ1-3
cdr3_aa: CASSLQQRRNTIYF

v_call: TRBV19
j_call: TRBJ2-7
cdr3_aa: CASSTKSQRLAGAYEQYF

v_call: TRBV2
j_call: TRBJ1-6
cdr3_aa: CASSEQAVDNSPLHF

v_call: TRBV10-3
j_call: TRBJ2-5
cdr3_aa: CAISEARETQYF

v_call: TRBV6-6
j_call: TRBJ1-5
cdr3_aa: CASSYSAAGTGQPQHF

v_call: TRBV29-1
j_call: TRBJ1-2
cdr3_aa: CSVQSADYGYTF

v_call: TRBV27
j_call: TRBJ1-6
cdr3_aa: CASSGTDNSPLHF

v_call: TRBV7-9
j_call: TRBJ1-5
cdr3_aa: CASSLAGQGGQPQHF

v_call: TRBV6-1
j_call: TRBJ1-5
cdr3_aa: CASSEAGGPNQPQHF

v_call: TRBV30
j_call: TRBJ2-1
cdr3_aa: CAWEAGAGGLYNEQFF

v_call: TRBV10-3
j_call: TRBJ1-2
cdr3_aa: CATPDTSNNYGYTF

v_call: TRBV18
j_call: TRBJ1-2
cdr3_aa: CASSPPGDGYTF

v_call: TRBV27
j_call: TRBJ1-5
cdr3_aa: CASSSGTLGNQPQHF

v_call: TRBV5-1
j_call: TRBJ1-4
cdr3_aa: CASSLSGSIEKLFF

v_call: TRBV6-6
j_call: TRBJ1-4
cdr3_aa: CASRGQGGVTNEKLFF

v_call: TRBV5-4
j_call: TRBJ2-5
cdr3_aa: CASSLETSRIETQYF

v_call: TRBV10-3
j_call: TRBJ1-2
cdr3_aa: CAISESDSYGYTF

v_call: TRBV5-1
j_call: TRBJ1-6
cdr3_aa: CASSLDGHSNSPLHF

v_call: TRBV2
j_call: TRBJ2-7
cdr3_aa: CASSVYPGSREQYF